The next 4 T cell receptor beta chains were all read from a single sample in a study of shared clonotypes between healthy human individuals. The table came from immunoSEQ multiplex PCR; TCRdb's copy has only in-frame clones and leaves some out. Here the sample spans about 560,000 clones, roughly 72% being singletons. The specimen was PBMCs. The receptors shown here come from a woman between 40 and 55 years old in good health. Some clones in this sample may be carry-over from other donors' samples.

The chain has TRBV27 and TRBJ1-2; 8 bases line up with TRBD1. Per the germline V gene, CDR1 is MNHEY and CDR2 is SMNVEV (reference sequence). V shed 5 bases and J 3 bases; nucleotides not matched to a gene: 8. This CDR3 is built from 15 residues. The CDR3 nucleotides are TGTGCCAGCAGTCCCTGGACAGGGTCGGACTATGGCTACACCTTC. Its protein is CASSPWTGSDYGYTF.

V gene TRBV11-2 combines with J gene TRBJ2-7; D tentatively fits TRBD1 or TRBD2 (5 bases each). This CDR3 has 13 residues. Trimming removed 4 bases at V and 6 bases at J, with 13 bases between. Germline assignment: CDR1 SGHAT and CDR2 FQNNGV. The CDR3 here is CASSWRSGSEQYF. The CDR3 region has the DNA TGTGCCAGCAGCTGGAGATCAGGGAGCGAGCAGTACTTC.

V gene TRBV5-1 combines with J gene TRBJ2-7; TRBD2 matches at 9 bases. This CDR3 is 16 amino acids long. V shed 0 bases and J 5 bases; nucleotides not matched to a gene: 9. Germline V gene data show CDR1 as SGHRS and CDR2 as YFSETQ. In DNA, the CDR3 is TGCGCCAGCAGCTTGGATGGTAGCGGGAGCATAGACGAGCAGTACTTC. Protein: CASSLDGSGSIDEQYF.

The chain uses TRBV25-1 and TRBJ2-5; no clear D. The CDR3 consists of 13 residues. The ends were cut back, 5 bases at V and 4 bases at J, with 11 bases in the middle. The germline CDR1 and CDR2 sequences are MGHDK and SYGVNS. As DNA, the CDR3 is TGTGCCAGCAGTTTTGAGGCTGGAGAGACCCAGTACTTC. Translating gives CASSFEAGETQYF.